This TCR beta chain stems from a study of blood T cell repertoires in COVID-19. Study as a whole: Samples of COVID-19 (acute and convalescent) were obtained from the United States, Italy and Spain. PBMCs, B-cell-depleted T cells, or T cells provided the cDNA or gDNA that made up the material.

As originally analysed: Counts of nucleated cells, estimated from reference gene primer amplification, were obtained. TCRdb's copy holds only in-frame clones and misses some; the assay was immunoSEQ multiplex PCR. For V, J and clone size, that table is used; D and trimming come from the DNA. The sample yields 150,000 or so clones, just over 90% seen once. Trimming removed 4 bases at V and 2 bases at J, with 19 bases between. This CDR3 spans 17 amino acids. Looked up from germline, CDR1 is SEHNR and CDR2 is FQNEAQ (reference sequence). The Seattle patients joined while their infection was active and were tracked longitudinally afterward.

The chain is built from TRBV7-9 and TRBJ2-3, with D possibly TRBD1 on 5 matching bases. Specimen: peripheral blood. The sequence came from a woman aged 55-75 years with COVID-19, enrolled during active disease. CDR3 bases: TGTGCCAGCAGCTCCCACTCGGCAGGGAAACTCACAGATACGCAGTATTTT. Amino acids: CASSSHSAGKLTDTQYF.